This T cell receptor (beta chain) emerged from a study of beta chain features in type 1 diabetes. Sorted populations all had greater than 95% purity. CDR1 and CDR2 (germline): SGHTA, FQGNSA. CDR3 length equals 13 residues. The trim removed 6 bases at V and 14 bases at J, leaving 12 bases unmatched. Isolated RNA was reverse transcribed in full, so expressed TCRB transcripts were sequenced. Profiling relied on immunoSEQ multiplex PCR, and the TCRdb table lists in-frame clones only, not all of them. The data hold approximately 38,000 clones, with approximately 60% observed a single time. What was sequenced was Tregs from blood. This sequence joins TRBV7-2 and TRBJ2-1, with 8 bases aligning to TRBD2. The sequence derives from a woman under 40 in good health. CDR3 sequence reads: CASRKGSGSRKFF. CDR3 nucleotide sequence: TGTGCCAGCAGGAAGGGGAGCGGGAGTAGGAAGTTCTTC.